Listed below are T cell receptor beta chains from one sample, sequenced in a study of blood T cell repertoires in COVID-19. Generated by immunoSEQ multiplex PCR, the TCRdb table keeps only in-frame clones and is missing some. This table has roughly 50,000 clones, roughly nine tenths appearing once. Source material: peripheral blood. The source is a woman aged 35 to 49 with active COVID-19. CDR3s include the opening cysteine and the closing phenylalanine or tryptophan. Fields, in order: D gene, clone size, V gene, J gene, CDR3 DNA, CDR3 protein. A D gene is named only where the DNA matches it firmly. Clone size appears in some rows only: once, few, many, or a class for an expanded clone.

>NA|few|TRBV5-4|TRBJ2-7
TGTGCCAGCAGCTTGGATCCTCGGGGCGAGCAGTACTTC
CASSLDPRGEQYF
>TRBD1|NA|TRBV23-1|TRBJ2-1
TGCGCCAGCGGCCGGGACAGGGGCAATGAGCAGTTCTTC
CASGRDRGNEQFF
>NA|NA|TRBV19|TRBJ2-1
TGTGCCAGTAAGAGGGAGGCGGGCTCCTACAATGAGCAGTTCTTC
CASKREAGSYNEQFF
>NA|NA|TRBV7-2|TRBJ2-3
TGTGCCAGCAGCTTACGCACTGGTTACACAGATACGCAGTATTTT
CASSLRTGYTDTQYF
>NA|NA|TRBV20-1|TRBJ2-1
TGCAGTGCTAATGACCCTACTGACAATGAGCAGTTCTTC
CSANDPTDNEQFF
>TRBD1|NA|TRBV4-1|TRBJ1-2
TGCGCCAGCAGCCCGACAGGGGCGAACTATGGCTACACCTTC
CASSPTGANYGYTF
>NA|NA|TRBV27|TRBJ2-1
TGTGCCAGCAGTCGGGATTTCGTGAATGAGCAGTTCTTC
CASSRDFVNEQFF
>TRBD2|NA|TRBV5-4|TRBJ2-1
TGTGCCAGCAGTGGGACTAGTGGCGGGGGGCCGGATGAGCAGTTCTTC
CASSGTSGGGPDEQFF
>NA|NA|TRBV4-2|TRBJ2-5
TGTGCCAGCAGCCAAGATCAGGACACTCCCGGGGAGACCCAGTACTTC
CASSQDQDTPGETQYF
>TRBD2|NA|TRBV3-1/TRBV3-2|TRBJ2-6
TGTGCCAGCAGCCAAGCCCTAGCGGGGGGGTTCTCTGGGGCCAACGTCCTGACTTTC
CASSQALAGGFSGANVLTF
>NA|NA|TRBV6-5|TRBJ2-1
TGTGCCAGCAGCCGAAGCGGTTCCTCCTACAATGAGCAGTTCTTC
CASSRSGSSYNEQFF
>NA|NA|TRBV12-3/TRBV12-4|TRBJ2-5
TGTGCCAGCAGTTTAGAAGCGGGCGAGACCCAGTACTTC
CASSLEAGETQYF
>TRBD2|NA|TRBV2|TRBJ2-3
TGTGCCAGCGCCCCGGGACTAGAAACAGATACGCAGTATTTT
CASAPGLETDTQYF
>NA|NA|TRBV6-5|TRBJ1-5
TGTGCCAGCAGTCGTAGCCTCAATCAGCCCCAGCATTTT
CASSRSLNQPQHF
>NA|NA|TRBV5-1|TRBJ1-1
TGCGCCAGCAGCGTTGACAGGCCTAACACTGAAGCTTTCTTT
CASSVDRPNTEAFF
>NA|few|TRBV7-9|TRBJ1-5
TGTGCCAGCGGCTCGGCAGGGCTTAATCAGCCCCAGCATTTT
CASGSAGLNQPQHF
>NA|NA|TRBV6-4|TRBJ1-2
TGTGCCAGCAGTGACTCGGGCAGCTATGGCTACACCTTC
CASSDSGSYGYTF
>TRBD1|NA|TRBV6-5|TRBJ1-2
TGTGCCAGCAGTCCGCAGGGACAGAGGTCGGGCTACACCTTC
CASSPQGQRSGYTF
>TRBD1|NA|TRBV6-5|TRBJ2-1
TGTGCCAGCAACCGCCGGGACAGGGGACACAATGAGCAGTTCTTC
CASNRRDRGHNEQFF
>NA|NA|TRBV28|TRBJ1-5
TGTGCCAGCAGTCAGGATCAGGGCGTCGTGGGTCAGCCCCAGCATTTT
CASSQDQGVVGQPQHF
>NA|NA|TRBV25-1|TRBJ1-6
TGTGCCAGCAGTGAAGGGGGCAGGCCTAATTCACCCCTCCACTTT
CASSEGGRPNSPLHF
>TRBD2|NA|TRBV11-1|TRBJ2-7
TGTGCCAGCACCCCCCGGGGGCGGGGGGACTACGAGCAGTACTTC
CASTPRGRGDYEQYF
>NA|NA|TRBV5-5|TRBJ2-5
TGTGCCAGCAGCTTGGCCACTAGCTTCGAGACCCAGTACTTC
CASSLATSFETQYF
>NA|NA|TRBV18|TRBJ1-2
TGTGCCAGCTCACCGTCCGTTGTTAACTATGGCTACACCTTC
CASSPSVVNYGYTF
>NA|NA|TRBV5-1|TRBJ1-3
TGCGCCAGCAGCTCGGGGGGTACTGGAAACACCATATATTTT
CASSSGGTGNTIYF
>NA|NA|TRBV2|TRBJ1-5
TGTGCCAGCAGTGGTCGTTCGGGGGGGAGCAATCAGCCCCAGCATTTT
CASSGRSGGSNQPQHF
>TRBD2|NA|TRBV11-3|TRBJ2-2
TGTGCCAGCAGCCCCATAGCGGGGGGGACTCACCACACCGGGGAGCTGTTTTTT
CASSPIAGGTHHTGELFF
>NA|NA|TRBV19|TRBJ2-7
TGTGCCAGTAGTATTACAGGGTACGGGGAGCAGTACTTC
CASSITGYGEQYF
>NA|NA|TRBV7-8|TRBJ1-2
TGTGCCAGCAGCTTAGTGACAGCGAACTATGGCTACACCTTC
CASSLVTANYGYTF
>NA|NA|TRBV21-1|TRBJ1-2
TGTGCCAGCAGCAAAGCGGGCCGGGGACAGTTAAATGGCTACACCTTC
CASSKAGRGQLNGYTF
>NA|NA|TRBV30|TRBJ2-7
TGTGCCTGGAGTGCTCCAGGCGACGAGCAGTACTTC
CAWSAPGDEQYF
>NA|NA|TRBV7-9|TRBJ2-2
TGTGCCAGCAGCCCCAGGGGCAGGGACACCGGGGAGCTGTTTTTT
CASSPRGRDTGELFF
>TRBD2|NA|TRBV4-1|TRBJ2-5
TGCGCCAGCAGCCAAAGGACCGGGACTAGCGGGGGCCCACAAGAGACCCAGTACTTC
CASSQRTGTSGGPQETQYF
>NA|once|TRBV4-2|TRBJ1-1
TGTGCCAGCAGCCAATCGACAGGATGGGAAGCTTTCTTT
CASSQSTGWEAFF
>NA|NA|TRBV29-1|TRBJ2-3
TGCAGCACACGGACTGGAGGGGCCGGCACAGATACGCAGTATTTT
CSTRTGGAGTDTQYF
>NA|NA|TRBV5-6|TRBJ1-2
TGTGCCAGCAGCCTCTACGTCGGGGCTAACTATGGCTACACCTTC
CASSLYVGANYGYTF
>TRBD1|NA|TRBV10-1|TRBJ1-1
TGCGCCAGCAGTGGAAACAGGGGCACTGAAGCTTTCTTT
CASSGNRGTEAFF
>TRBD1|NA|TRBV6-5|TRBJ2-3
TGTGCCAGCAGGCGCCGGGACAGAAGCACAGATACGCAGTATTTT
CASRRRDRSTDTQYF
>NA|NA|TRBV5-4|TRBJ2-1
TGTGCCAGCAGCTTAATCCGGGACTCCCAGAATCGCAATGAGCAGTTCTTC
CASSLIRDSQNRNEQFF
>TRBD2|once|TRBV20-1|TRBJ2-1
TGCAGTGCTAGTAATTTCGCGGGGGAATACAATGAGCAGTTCTTC
CSASNFAGEYNEQFF
>NA|once|TRBV27|TRBJ1-4
TGTGCCAGCAGTCTCACAGGGTATCCTAATGAAAAACTGTTTTTT
CASSLTGYPNEKLFF
>NA|NA|TRBV28|TRBJ1-3
TGTGCCAGCACCACTCTGGAGGGAAACACCATATATTTT
CASTTLEGNTIYF
>TRBD1|NA|TRBV11-1|TRBJ2-7
TGTGCCAGCAGCCCCCGGACAGGGAAATTGAACGAGCAGTACTTC
CASSPRTGKLNEQYF
>NA|NA|TRBV3-1/TRBV3-2|TRBJ2-5
TGTGCCAGCAGCCAAGTGAGAGGACACGCAGGGTCGGCCCAGTACTTC
CASSQVRGHAGSAQYF